This T cell receptor beta chain was identified during a study of blood T cell repertoires in COVID-19. Study context: Sample material is recorded as cDNA or gDNA derived from T cells, B-cell-depleted T cells, or PBMCs.

Recruitment covered roughly 22 US areas and drew participants whose ages spanned about 18 to 95 years. Source study methods: Counts of nucleated cells, estimated from reference gene primer amplification, were obtained. Here immunoSEQ multiplex PCR was the method, and the copy in TCRdb shows in-frame clones only, minus some. That table is the source of V, J and clone size, and D and trimming were worked out from the DNA. This sample carries approximately 450,000 clones, 87% of them seen once, and the ten largest clones take about 2.1%. Germline-derived CDR1 and CDR2 are KGHDR and SFDVKD. The CDR3 runs 17 residues. The germline V and J ends were trimmed by 0 bases and 3 bases, with 13 bases remaining between them.

This TCR came from a woman under 30 with acute COVID-19. The specimen sequenced was PBMCs or T cells enriched from blood (not recorded which). The J gene is TRBJ2-2, the V gene TRBV24-1, with a weak D call TRBD1 (6 bases). CDR3 sequence reads: CATSDLPTGFYTGELFF. In DNA, the CDR3 is TGTGCCACCAGTGATTTGCCCACAGGGTTTTACACCGGGGAGCTGTTTTTT.